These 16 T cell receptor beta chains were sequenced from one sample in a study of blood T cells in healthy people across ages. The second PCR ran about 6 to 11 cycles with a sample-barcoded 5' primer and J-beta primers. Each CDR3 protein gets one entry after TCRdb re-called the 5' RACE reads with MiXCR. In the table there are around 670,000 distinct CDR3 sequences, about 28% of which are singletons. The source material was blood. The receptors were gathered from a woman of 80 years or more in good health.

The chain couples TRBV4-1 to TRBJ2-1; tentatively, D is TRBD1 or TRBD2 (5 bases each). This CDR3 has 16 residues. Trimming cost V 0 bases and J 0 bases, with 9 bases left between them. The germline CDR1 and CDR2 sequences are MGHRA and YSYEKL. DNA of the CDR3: TGCGCCAGCAGCCAAGAAGAGGGGCTCTCCTACAATGAGCAGTTCTTC. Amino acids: CASSQEEGLSYNEQFF.

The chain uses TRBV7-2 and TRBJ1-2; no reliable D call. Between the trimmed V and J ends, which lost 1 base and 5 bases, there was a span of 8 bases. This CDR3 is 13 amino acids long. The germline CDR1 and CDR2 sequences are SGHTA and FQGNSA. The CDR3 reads CASSLDLMYGYTF. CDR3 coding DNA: TGTGCCAGCAGCTTAGATCTGATGTATGGCTACACCTTC.

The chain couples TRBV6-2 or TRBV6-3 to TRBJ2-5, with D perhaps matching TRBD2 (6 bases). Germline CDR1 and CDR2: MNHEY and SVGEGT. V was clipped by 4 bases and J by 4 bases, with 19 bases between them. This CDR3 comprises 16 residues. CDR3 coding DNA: TGTGCCAGCAGTTGGTCAGGGTATGGGGGGTTAGAGACCCAGTACTTC. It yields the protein CASSWSGYGGLETQYF.

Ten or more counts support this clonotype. The CDR3 sequence is CASSLAGQNYGYTF. The CDR3 bases are TGTGCCAGCAGCTTGGCGGGACAGAACTATGGCTACACCTTC. The rearrangement links TRBV5-6 to TRBJ1-2; 7 bases are a match to TRBD1. V lost 0 bases, J lost 2 bases, and 1 base stayed unmatched. Germline V gives CDR1 SGHDT, CDR2 YYEEEE. This CDR3 region has 14 residues.

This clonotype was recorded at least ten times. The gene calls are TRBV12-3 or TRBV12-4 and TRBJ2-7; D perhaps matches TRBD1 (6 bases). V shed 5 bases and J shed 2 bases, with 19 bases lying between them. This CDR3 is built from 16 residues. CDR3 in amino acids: CASSPGTRPLAYEQYF. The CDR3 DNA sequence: TGTGCCAGCAGTCCCGGGACAAGGCCGTTGGCCTACGAGCAGTACTTC.

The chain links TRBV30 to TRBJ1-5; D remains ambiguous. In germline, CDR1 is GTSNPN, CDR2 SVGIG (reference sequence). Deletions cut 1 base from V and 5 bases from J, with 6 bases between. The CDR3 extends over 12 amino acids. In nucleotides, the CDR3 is TGTGCCTGGAGTGGGCGGGATCAGCCCCAGCATTTT. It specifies CAWSGRDQPQHF. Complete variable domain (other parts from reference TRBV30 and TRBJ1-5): SQTIHQWPATLVQPVGSPLSLECTVEGTSNPNLYWYRQAAGRGLQLLFYSVGIGQISSEVPQNLSASRPQDRQFILSSKKLLLSDSGFYLCAWSGRDQPQHFGDGTRLSIL.

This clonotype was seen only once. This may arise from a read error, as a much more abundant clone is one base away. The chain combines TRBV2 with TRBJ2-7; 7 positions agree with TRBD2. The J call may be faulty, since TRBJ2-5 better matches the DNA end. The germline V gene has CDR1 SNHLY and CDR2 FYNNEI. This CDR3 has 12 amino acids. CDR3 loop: CAGARTRETQYF. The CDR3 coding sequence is TGTGCCGGCGCAAGGACTAGAGAGACCCAGTACTTC.

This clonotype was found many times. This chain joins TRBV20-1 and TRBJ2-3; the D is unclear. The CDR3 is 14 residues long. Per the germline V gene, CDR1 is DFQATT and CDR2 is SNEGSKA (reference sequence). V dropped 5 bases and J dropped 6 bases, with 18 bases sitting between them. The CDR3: CSASHRSPLDTQYF. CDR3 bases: TGCAGTGCTTCCCACCGGTCCCCTCTCGATACGCAGTATTTT.

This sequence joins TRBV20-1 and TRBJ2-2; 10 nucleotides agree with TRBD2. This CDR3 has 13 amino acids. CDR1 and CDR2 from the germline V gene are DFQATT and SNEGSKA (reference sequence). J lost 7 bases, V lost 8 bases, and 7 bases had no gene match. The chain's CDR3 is CSISGGARGELFF. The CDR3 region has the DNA TGCAGTATAAGCGGGGGGGCCCGCGGGGAGCTGTTTTTT.

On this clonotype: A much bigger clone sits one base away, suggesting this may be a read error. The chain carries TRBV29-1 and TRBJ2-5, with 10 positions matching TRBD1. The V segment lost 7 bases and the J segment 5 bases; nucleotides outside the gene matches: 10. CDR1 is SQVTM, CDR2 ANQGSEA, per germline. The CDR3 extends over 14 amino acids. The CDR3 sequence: CSGDPGQGCETQYF. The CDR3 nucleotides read TGCAGCGGAGATCCGGGACAGGGGTGTGAGACCCAGTACTTC.

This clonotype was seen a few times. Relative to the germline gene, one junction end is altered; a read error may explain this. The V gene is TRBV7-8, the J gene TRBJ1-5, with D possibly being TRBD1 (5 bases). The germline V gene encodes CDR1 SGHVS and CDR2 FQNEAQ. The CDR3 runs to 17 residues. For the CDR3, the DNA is TGTGCCGGCAGCTTAGAGGCAGGGCCATGGAGCAATCAGCCCCAGCATTTT. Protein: CAGSLEAGPWSNQPQHF.

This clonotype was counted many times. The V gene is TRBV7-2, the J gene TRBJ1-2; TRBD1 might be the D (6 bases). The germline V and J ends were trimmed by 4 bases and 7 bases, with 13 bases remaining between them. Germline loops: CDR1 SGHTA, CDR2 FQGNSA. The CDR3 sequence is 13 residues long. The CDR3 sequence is CASSSQQGSGYTF. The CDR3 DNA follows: TGTGCCAGCAGCTCCCAACAGGGCTCTGGCTACACCTTC.

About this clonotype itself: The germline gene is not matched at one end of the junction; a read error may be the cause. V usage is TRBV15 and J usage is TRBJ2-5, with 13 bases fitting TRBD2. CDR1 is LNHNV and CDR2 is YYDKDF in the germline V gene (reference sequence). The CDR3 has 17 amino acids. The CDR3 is CTTSKHGGLAGPNEQYF. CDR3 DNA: TGTACCACCAGCAAACACGGGGGACTAGCGGGGCCCAATGAGCAGTACTTC.

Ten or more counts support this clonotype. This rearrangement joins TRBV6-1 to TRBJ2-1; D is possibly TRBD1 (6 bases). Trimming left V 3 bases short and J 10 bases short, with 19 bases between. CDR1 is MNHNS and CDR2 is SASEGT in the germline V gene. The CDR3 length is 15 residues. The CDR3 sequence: CASSDRGGLGREQFF. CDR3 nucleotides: TGTGCCAGCAGTGATCGTGGGGGCCTAGGAAGAGAGCAGTTCTTC.

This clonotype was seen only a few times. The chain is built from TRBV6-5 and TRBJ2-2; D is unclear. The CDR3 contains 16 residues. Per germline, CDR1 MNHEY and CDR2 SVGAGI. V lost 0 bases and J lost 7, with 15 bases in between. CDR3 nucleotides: TGTGCCAGCAGTTACTCTGGCGCTGCGAACTACGGGGAGCTGTTTTTT. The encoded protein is CASSYSGAANYGELFF.

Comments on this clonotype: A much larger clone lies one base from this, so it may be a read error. In nucleotides, the CDR3 is TGCAGCGTTGAACCGGGGCTCAGGATTGGCAACACCTTC. This sequence encodes CSVEPGLRIGNTF. The chain joins TRBV29-1 to TRBJ1-2, with D maybe TRBD1 (5 bases). Germline assignment: CDR1 SQVTM and CDR2 ANQGSEA. The CDR3 length is 13 residues.